This T cell receptor (beta chain) was sequenced for a study of CD8+CD57+ T cells in acquired aplastic anemia. Genomic DNA was employed as the template in profiling TCR beta VDJ and CDR3. TCRdb used MiXCR to reprocess the reads, holding one entry per CDR3 protein. The sample shows 120,000 or so distinct CDR3 sequences, 40% to 60% of them seen only once. In this sample, this clonotype turned up many times. CDR3 length: 14 amino acids. Trimming took off 5 bases at V and 7 bases at J, with 17 bases between the two ends. Germline V gene lookup returns CDR1 SGHVS and CDR2 FQNEAQ. The origin of this receptor is a human donor in good health, serving as a control. The sample comprised sorted CD4+, CD8+, or CD8+CD57+ T cells (not recorded which) from PBMCs. The chain carries TRBV7-8 and TRBJ1-2; D perhaps matches TRBD1 (6 bases). The CDR3 DNA follows: TGTGCCAGCAGCCCCCAGGGACACCTCGGTGGCTACACCTTC. This sequence encodes CASSPQGHLGGYTF.